Listed below are T cell receptor beta chains from one sample, sequenced in a study of blood T cells in healthy people across ages. MiXCR, run by TCRdb on the 5' RACE reads, gives a single entry per CDR3 protein. The table has a few hundred thousand distinct CDR3 sequences, about 55% seen once. What was sequenced was blood. Receptor source: a man aged 55 to 70 in good health. The CDR3 runs from the conserved cysteine through the conserved F or W. Fields, in order: D gene, J gene, V gene, clone size, CDR3 protein, CDR3 DNA. The D gene is left open where the match is weak. Some rows mark clone size as missing; the rest say once, few, many or name a class of expanded clone.

d_call: NA
j_call: TRBJ2-1
v_call: TRBV28
clone_size: few
cdr3_aa: CASRTTGSRNEQFF
cdr3_nt: TGTGCCAGCAGGACCACAGGGTCCCGGAATGAGCAGTTCTTC

d_call: NA
j_call: TRBJ2-1
v_call: TRBV27
clone_size: NA
cdr3_aa: CASSLVAVSSYNEQFF
cdr3_nt: TGTGCCAGCAGTTTAGTTGCGGTGAGCTCCTACAATGAGCAGTTCTTC

d_call: NA
j_call: TRBJ2-1
v_call: TRBV7-9
clone_size: few
cdr3_aa: CASTYIGGNEQFF
cdr3_nt: TGTGCCAGCACCTACATCGGAGGCAATGAGCAGTTCTTC

d_call: NA
j_call: TRBJ2-7
v_call: TRBV5-1
clone_size: few
cdr3_aa: CASSPGVEVSYEQYF
cdr3_nt: TGCGCCAGCAGCCCGGGGGTAGAGGTCTCCTACGAGCAGTACTTC

d_call: NA
j_call: TRBJ2-5
v_call: TRBV7-9
clone_size: NA
cdr3_aa: CASSKGANQETQYF
cdr3_nt: TGTGCCAGCAGCAAAGGGGCCAACCAAGAGACCCAGTACTTC

d_call: NA
j_call: TRBJ1-2
v_call: TRBV11-2
clone_size: few
cdr3_aa: CASSRRNTYGYTF
cdr3_nt: TGTGCCAGCAGCCGGCGGAATACCTATGGCTACACCTTC

d_call: TRBD2
j_call: TRBJ2-1
v_call: TRBV9
clone_size: few
cdr3_aa: CASGTSGSNEQFF
cdr3_nt: TGTGCCAGCGGGACTAGCGGGAGCAATGAGCAGTTCTTC

d_call: TRBD2
j_call: TRBJ2-1
v_call: TRBV20-1
clone_size: NA
cdr3_aa: CRVPRSGRDNEQFF
cdr3_nt: TGCCGTGTTCCCCGTAGCGGGAGGGACAATGAGCAGTTCTTC

d_call: NA
j_call: TRBJ2-3
v_call: TRBV9
clone_size: few
cdr3_aa: CASSVAGGAITDTQYF
cdr3_nt: TGTGCCAGCAGCGTAGCTGGCGGGGCGATCACAGATACGCAGTATTTT

d_call: NA
j_call: TRBJ2-1
v_call: TRBV28
clone_size: NA
cdr3_aa: CASSFPRGVGLGYNEQFF
cdr3_nt: TGTGCCAGCAGTTTCCCTCGGGGAGTCGGGTTAGGCTACAATGAGCAGTTCTTC

d_call: TRBD1
j_call: TRBJ2-2
v_call: TRBV12-3/TRBV12-4
clone_size: NA
cdr3_aa: CASEQGVSTGELFF
cdr3_nt: TGTGCCAGCGAACAGGGGGTGAGCACCGGGGAGCTGTTTTTT

d_call: TRBD1
j_call: TRBJ2-7
v_call: TRBV5-1
clone_size: NA
cdr3_aa: CASSSGTALLEQYF
cdr3_nt: TGCGCCAGCAGCTCCGGGACAGCCCTTTTGGAGCAGTACTTC

d_call: NA
j_call: TRBJ2-3
v_call: TRBV4-3
clone_size: few
cdr3_aa: CASSQDGGGAGTDTQYF
cdr3_nt: TGCGCCAGCAGCCAAGATGGAGGGGGCGCGGGAACAGATACGCAGTATTTT

d_call: NA
j_call: TRBJ2-7
v_call: TRBV9
clone_size: NA
cdr3_aa: CASSVGGGLSEQYF
cdr3_nt: TGTGCCAGCAGCGTAGGAGGAGGGCTGAGCGAGCAGTACTTC

d_call: TRBD1
j_call: TRBJ2-7
v_call: TRBV5-1
clone_size: NA
cdr3_aa: CASSLGDRGSSYEQYF
cdr3_nt: TGCGCCAGCAGCTTGGGAGACAGGGGGAGTTCCTACGAGCAGTACTTC

d_call: TRBD2
j_call: TRBJ2-1
v_call: TRBV7-2
clone_size: NA
cdr3_aa: CASSAGTSGGGSSYNEQFF
cdr3_nt: TGTGCCAGCAGCGCCGGGACTAGCGGGGGGGGGAGCTCCTACAATGAGCAGTTCTTC

d_call: TRBD2
j_call: TRBJ2-7
v_call: TRBV7-2
clone_size: many
cdr3_aa: CASSPQGERGYEQYF
cdr3_nt: TGTGCCAGCAGCCCCCAGGGTGAGCGGGGGTACGAGCAGTACTTC

d_call: NA
j_call: TRBJ1-5
v_call: TRBV18
clone_size: NA
cdr3_aa: CASSPTRGTNQPQHF
cdr3_nt: TGTGCCAGCTCACCAACAAGGGGCACCAATCAGCCCCAGCATTTT

d_call: NA
j_call: TRBJ2-7
v_call: TRBV6-5
clone_size: once
cdr3_aa: CASSYLRDGYEQYF
cdr3_nt: TGTGCCAGCAGTTATCTAAGGGACGGCTACGAGCAGTACTTC

d_call: TRBD2
j_call: TRBJ2-1
v_call: TRBV28
clone_size: NA
cdr3_aa: CASSLLAGGAYNEQFF
cdr3_nt: TGTGCCAGCAGTTTACTAGCGGGAGGGGCCTACAATGAGCAGTTCTTC

d_call: NA
j_call: TRBJ2-5
v_call: TRBV20-1
clone_size: few
cdr3_aa: CSAGLSEETQYF
cdr3_nt: TGCAGTGCTGGATTGTCGGAAGAGACCCAGTACTTC

d_call: NA
j_call: TRBJ2-1
v_call: TRBV20-1
clone_size: NA
cdr3_aa: CSARDLVVREQFF
cdr3_nt: TGCAGTGCTAGAGATTTGGTGGTCCGGGAGCAGTTCTTC

d_call: NA
j_call: TRBJ2-7
v_call: TRBV9
clone_size: NA
cdr3_aa: CANSVEIGSVYEQYF
cdr3_nt: TGTGCCAACAGCGTAGAAATAGGGTCGGTCTACGAGCAGTACTTC

d_call: TRBD2
j_call: TRBJ2-5
v_call: TRBV7-2
clone_size: once
cdr3_aa: CASSLDILAGQETQYF
cdr3_nt: TGTGCCAGCAGCTTAGATATACTAGCGGGGCAAGAGACCCAGTACTTC

d_call: NA
j_call: TRBJ1-6
v_call: TRBV6-1
clone_size: NA
cdr3_aa: CASSEAATGGRSPLHF
cdr3_nt: TGTGCCAGCAGTGAAGCGGCGACGGGTGGGAGATCACCCCTCCACTTT

d_call: NA
j_call: TRBJ2-1
v_call: TRBV3-1
clone_size: few
cdr3_aa: CASSQGVLGANEQFF
cdr3_nt: TGTGCCAGCAGCCAAGGGGTTCTAGGAGCCAATGAGCAGTTCTTC

d_call: TRBD1
j_call: TRBJ2-7
v_call: TRBV2
clone_size: NA
cdr3_aa: CASTADRLSSYEQYF
cdr3_nt: TGTGCCAGCACCGCGGACAGGTTGAGCTCCTACGAGCAGTACTTC

d_call: NA
j_call: TRBJ1-2
v_call: TRBV7-2
clone_size: NA
cdr3_aa: CASSWGQSANYGYTF
cdr3_nt: TGTGCCAGCAGCTGGGGGCAGAGCGCGAACTATGGCTACACCTTC

d_call: TRBD1
j_call: TRBJ2-7
v_call: TRBV20-1
clone_size: few
cdr3_aa: CSARDSGTGGNEQYF
cdr3_nt: TGCAGTGCTAGAGATTCCGGGACAGGGGGCAACGAGCAGTACTTC

d_call: NA
j_call: TRBJ2-7
v_call: TRBV6-5
clone_size: few
cdr3_aa: CASSRTELSYEQYF
cdr3_nt: TGTGCCAGCAGTCGGACAGAGCTCTCCTACGAGCAGTACTTC

d_call: NA
j_call: TRBJ1-3
v_call: TRBV7-2
clone_size: few
cdr3_aa: CASSLDRRGNTIYF
cdr3_nt: TGTGCCAGCAGTCTCGACAGGCGGGGAAACACCATATATTTT

d_call: TRBD1
j_call: TRBJ1-1
v_call: TRBV4-2
clone_size: few
cdr3_aa: CASSQDPGGGQGAGAFF
cdr3_nt: TGTGCCAGCAGCCAAGATCCGGGGGGAGGACAGGGGGCCGGAGCTTTCTTT

d_call: NA
j_call: TRBJ2-7
v_call: TRBV4-3
clone_size: NA
cdr3_aa: CASSQDLGAPSYEQYF
cdr3_nt: TGCGCCAGCAGCCAAGATCTAGGGGCCCCCTCCTACGAGCAGTACTTC

d_call: NA
j_call: TRBJ2-1
v_call: TRBV27
clone_size: few
cdr3_aa: CASKFKWDSLTGQFF
cdr3_nt: TGTGCCAGCAAGTTTAAATGGGACTCCCTAACTGGGCAGTTCTTC

d_call: TRBD1
j_call: TRBJ2-1
v_call: TRBV4-1
clone_size: NA
cdr3_aa: CASSHTPGGNYNEQFF
cdr3_nt: TGCGCCAGCAGCCACACACCAGGGGGTAACTACAATGAGCAGTTCTTC

d_call: TRBD1
j_call: TRBJ2-1
v_call: TRBV10-3
clone_size: NA
cdr3_aa: CAISGGQGPYNEQFF
cdr3_nt: TGTGCCATCAGTGGAGGACAGGGACCCTACAATGAGCAGTTCTTC

d_call: NA
j_call: TRBJ2-1
v_call: TRBV6-1
clone_size: many
cdr3_aa: CASSEEGYEQFF
cdr3_nt: TGTGCCAGCAGTGAAGAGGGGTATGAGCAGTTCTTC

d_call: NA
j_call: TRBJ2-3
v_call: TRBV6-5
clone_size: NA
cdr3_aa: CASSYGSTGPREDTQYF
cdr3_nt: TGTGCCAGCAGTTACGGCTCCACTGGACCCAGGGAAGATACGCAGTATTTT

d_call: NA
j_call: TRBJ2-7
v_call: TRBV10-3
clone_size: many
cdr3_aa: CAATASLTLYEQYF
cdr3_nt: TGTGCCGCCACTGCTAGTTTGACCTTATACGAGCAGTACTTC

d_call: NA
j_call: TRBJ2-1
v_call: TRBV20-1
clone_size: NA
cdr3_aa: CSAGGSAYNEQFF
cdr3_nt: TGCAGTGCTGGGGGAAGCGCCTACAATGAGCAGTTCTTC

d_call: TRBD1
j_call: TRBJ2-7
v_call: TRBV20-1
clone_size: few
cdr3_aa: CSANPGTGGVYEQYF
cdr3_nt: TGCAGTGCTAACCCCGGGACAGGGGGAGTCTACGAGCAGTACTTC

d_call: NA
j_call: TRBJ2-4
v_call: TRBV5-1
clone_size: NA
cdr3_aa: CASSFGQGRGIQYF
cdr3_nt: TGCGCCAGCAGCTTCGGGCAGGGGCGAGGCATTCAGTACTTC

d_call: NA
j_call: TRBJ2-7
v_call: TRBV19
clone_size: NA
cdr3_aa: CASSSLTSYEQYF
cdr3_nt: TGTGCCAGTAGTAGTCTAACATCCTACGAGCAGTACTTC

d_call: TRBD1
j_call: TRBJ2-2
v_call: TRBV11-2
clone_size: NA
cdr3_aa: CASSPWTGGPTQDGELFF
cdr3_nt: TGTGCCAGCAGCCCCTGGACAGGGGGCCCGACTCAGGACGGCGAGCTGTTTTTT

d_call: TRBD1
j_call: TRBJ1-2
v_call: TRBV2
clone_size: NA
cdr3_aa: CASTSPGQGLYGYTF
cdr3_nt: TGTGCCAGCACCTCACCGGGACAGGGTCTCTATGGCTACACCTTC

d_call: NA
j_call: TRBJ2-7
v_call: TRBV4-2
clone_size: NA
cdr3_aa: CASSHGTLARDYEQYF
cdr3_nt: TGTGCCAGCAGCCACGGAACCCTAGCGCGCGACTACGAGCAGTACTTC

d_call: NA
j_call: TRBJ2-7
v_call: TRBV20-1
clone_size: few
cdr3_aa: CSVSAEQYF
cdr3_nt: TGCAGCGTATCGGCCGAGCAGTACTTC

d_call: NA
j_call: TRBJ2-7
v_call: TRBV4-1
clone_size: NA
cdr3_aa: CASSPTGESYEQYF
cdr3_nt: TGCGCCAGCAGCCCAACGGGGGAGTCCTACGAGCAGTACTTC

d_call: TRBD1
j_call: TRBJ2-7
v_call: TRBV7-2
clone_size: NA
cdr3_aa: CASRLAGTGGYEQYF
cdr3_nt: TGTGCCAGCAGGCTTGCCGGGACAGGGGGCTACGAGCAGTACTTC

d_call: NA
j_call: TRBJ2-5
v_call: TRBV10-2
clone_size: few
cdr3_aa: CASSSTHTATQETQYF
cdr3_nt: TGCGCCAGCAGCTCTACCCACACGGCAACCCAAGAGACCCAGTACTTC

d_call: TRBD1
j_call: TRBJ2-3
v_call: TRBV4-1
clone_size: NA
cdr3_aa: CASSQEGGWTDTQYF
cdr3_nt: TGCGCCAGCAGCCAAGAAGGGGGCTGGACAGATACGCAGTATTTT

d_call: NA
j_call: TRBJ2-5
v_call: TRBV20-1
clone_size: few
cdr3_aa: CSARDDGHDEQYF
cdr3_nt: TGCAGTGCTAGAGACGACGGCCACGATGAGCAGTACTTC

d_call: NA
j_call: TRBJ1-2
v_call: TRBV7-2
clone_size: NA
cdr3_aa: CASSLGRPNYGYTF
cdr3_nt: TGTGCCAGCAGCTTAGGACGGCCGAACTATGGCTACACCTTC

d_call: TRBD2
j_call: TRBJ2-5
v_call: TRBV7-7
clone_size: few
cdr3_aa: CASSPSSGREETQYF
cdr3_nt: TGTGCTAGCAGCCCCTCTAGCGGGAGAGAAGAGACCCAGTACTTC

d_call: NA
j_call: TRBJ2-3
v_call: TRBV15
clone_size: NA
cdr3_aa: CATNRDRTTDTQYF
cdr3_nt: TGTGCCACCAACAGAGATCGAACTACCGATACGCAGTATTTT